This note documents a single TCR beta chain sequence. Its antigen is not identified. The data belong to a study of T cell repertoires in cytomegalovirus infection. On the study more broadly: Selection of CMV epitopes for the study included recently identified HLA-C-restricted and well-studied HLA-B-restricted ones. Signatures in public TCR beta sequences pointed to both CMV infection and matching HLA type.

A single record per CDR3 protein comes from TCRdb applying MiXCR to the reads. The sample lists 650,000 to 900,000 distinct CDR3 sequences, about 27% occurring once. Trimming cost V 5 bases and J 4 bases; bases outside gene matches: 11. CDR3 length: 16 residues. Germline V gene lookup returns CDR1 SEHNR and CDR2 FQNEAQ (reference sequence). Study results and limitations: Based on cumulative public TCR beta family frequency, carriers of CMV plus the relevant HLA were identified. Within the response measured ex vivo, HLA-C-restricted CMV-specific TCR beta clonotypes were dominant.

Sequencing used cultured CD8+ T cells from PBMCs, obtained from culture after CMV antigen stimulation. This chain connects TRBV7-9 to TRBJ2-1; 7 bases fit TRBD1. The receptor comes from a human donor in good health (CMV status not recorded). Some clones in this sample may be carry-over from other donors' samples. The CDR3 DNA reads TGTGCCAGCAGCAAAATAACAGGGGAACCTTACAATGAGCAGTTCTTC. This gives the protein CASSKITGEPYNEQFF.